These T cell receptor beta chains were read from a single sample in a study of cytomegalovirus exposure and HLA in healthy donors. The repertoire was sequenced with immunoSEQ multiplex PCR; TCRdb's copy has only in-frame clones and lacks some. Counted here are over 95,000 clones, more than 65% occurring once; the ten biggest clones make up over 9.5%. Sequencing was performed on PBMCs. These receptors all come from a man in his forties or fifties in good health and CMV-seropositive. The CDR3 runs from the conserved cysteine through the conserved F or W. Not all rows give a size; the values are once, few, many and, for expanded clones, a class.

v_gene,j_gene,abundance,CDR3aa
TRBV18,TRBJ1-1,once,CASSPRDREKAFF
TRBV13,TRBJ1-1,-,CASSRGGPGGTEAFF
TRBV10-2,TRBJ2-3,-,CATSLAGFTDTQYF
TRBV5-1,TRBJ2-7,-,CASSLGAGDTYEQYF
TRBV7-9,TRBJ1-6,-,CASSWSGRGNSPLHF
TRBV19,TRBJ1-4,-,CASSEGQGRANEKLFF
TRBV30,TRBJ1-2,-,CAWSVPRQGHGYTF
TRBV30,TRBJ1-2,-,CAWSVSWGAGYTF
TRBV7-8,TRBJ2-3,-,CASSLEAGLQTDTQYF
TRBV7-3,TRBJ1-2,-,CASSLSPGTGGAGYTF
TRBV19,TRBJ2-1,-,CASRSSGAPYNEQFF
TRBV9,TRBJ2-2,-,CASSVATPGQGGELFF
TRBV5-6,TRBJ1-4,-,CASSTGMGALNEKLFF
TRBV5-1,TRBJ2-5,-,CASSTRGDSRQETQYF
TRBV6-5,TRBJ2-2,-,CASSYSTAGGTGELFF
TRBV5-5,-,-,CASSPAYEQYF
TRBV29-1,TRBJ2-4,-,CSVHSGGLNIQYF
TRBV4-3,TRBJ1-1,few,CASSQDQAVRDTEAFF
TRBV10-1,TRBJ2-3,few,CASRLVTGGDTQYF
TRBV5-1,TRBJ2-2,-,CASSLGQINTGELFF
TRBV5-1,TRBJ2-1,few,CASRDNVMGQNEQFF
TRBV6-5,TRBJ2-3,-,CASSSNRQRADTQYF
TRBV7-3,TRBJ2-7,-,CASSPGTVRAYEQYF
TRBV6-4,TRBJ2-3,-,CASSEGAGGPGTDTQYF
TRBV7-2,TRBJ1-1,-,CASSSQGEGTEAFF
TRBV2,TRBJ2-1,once,CASLTSGGPSYNEQFF
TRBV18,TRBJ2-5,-,CASSPGGLETQYF
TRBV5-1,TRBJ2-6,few,CASSSWGGAEGANVLTF
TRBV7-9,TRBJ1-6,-,CASSSGQGFYNSPLHF
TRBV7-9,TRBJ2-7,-,CASSPWTQGLKLQQYF
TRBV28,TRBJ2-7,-,CASSIGQGVDEQYF
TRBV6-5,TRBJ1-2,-,CASSPGTGVGYTF
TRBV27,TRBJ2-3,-,CASTQGRRPSTDTQYF
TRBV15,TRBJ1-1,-,CATSSQGTNTEAFF
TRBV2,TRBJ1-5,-,CASSEGLREPQHF
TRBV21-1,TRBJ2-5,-,CASSTLNWEHETQYF
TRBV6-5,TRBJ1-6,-,CASRDRDSGSPLHF
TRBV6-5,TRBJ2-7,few,CASQGAVPGEQYF
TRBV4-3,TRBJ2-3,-,CASSQGVSTTGDTQYF
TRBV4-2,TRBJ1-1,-,CASSPRWRANTEAFF
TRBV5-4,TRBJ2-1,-,CASSFGTGRHNEQFF
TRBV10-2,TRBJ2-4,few,CASSDRALTKNIQYF
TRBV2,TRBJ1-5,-,CAIGAGQPGQPQHF
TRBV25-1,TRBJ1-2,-,CASRAGDRANYGYTF
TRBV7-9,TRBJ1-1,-,CASSSLGGRDTEAFF
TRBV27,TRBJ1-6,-,CASSLSRLGTGARESSYNSPLHF
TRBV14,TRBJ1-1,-,CASSLGQSTEAFF
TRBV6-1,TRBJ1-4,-,CATARQGFNEKLFF
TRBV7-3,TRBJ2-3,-,CASSLRASTDTQYF
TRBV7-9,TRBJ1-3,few,CASSTGILSGNTIYF
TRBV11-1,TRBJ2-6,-,CASNRRRPSGANVLTF